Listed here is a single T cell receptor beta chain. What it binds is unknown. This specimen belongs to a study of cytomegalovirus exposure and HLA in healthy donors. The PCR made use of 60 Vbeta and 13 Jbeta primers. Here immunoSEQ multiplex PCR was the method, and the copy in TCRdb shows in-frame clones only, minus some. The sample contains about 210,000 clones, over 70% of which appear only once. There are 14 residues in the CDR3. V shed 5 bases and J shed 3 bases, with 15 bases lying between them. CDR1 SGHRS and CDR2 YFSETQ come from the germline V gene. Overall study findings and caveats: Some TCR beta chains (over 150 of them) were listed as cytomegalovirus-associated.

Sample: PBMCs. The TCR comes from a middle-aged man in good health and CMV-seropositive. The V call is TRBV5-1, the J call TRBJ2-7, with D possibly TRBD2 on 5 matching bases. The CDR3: CASSWNDGGYEQYF. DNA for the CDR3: TGCGCCAGCAGTTGGAACGACGGAGGCTACGAGCAGTACTTC.